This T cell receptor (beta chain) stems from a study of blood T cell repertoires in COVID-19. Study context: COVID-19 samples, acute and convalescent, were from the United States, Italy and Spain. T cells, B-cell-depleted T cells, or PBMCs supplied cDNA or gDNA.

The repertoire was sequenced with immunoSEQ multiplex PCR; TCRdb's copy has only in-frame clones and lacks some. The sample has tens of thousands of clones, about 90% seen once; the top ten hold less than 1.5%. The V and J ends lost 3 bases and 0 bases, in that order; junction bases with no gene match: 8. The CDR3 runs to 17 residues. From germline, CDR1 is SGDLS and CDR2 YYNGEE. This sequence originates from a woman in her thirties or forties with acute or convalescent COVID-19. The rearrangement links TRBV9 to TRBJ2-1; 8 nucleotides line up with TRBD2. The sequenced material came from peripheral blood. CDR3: CASSAPRGRSSYNEQFF. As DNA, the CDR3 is TGTGCCAGCAGCGCCCCCCGCGGGAGGAGCTCCTACAATGAGCAGTTCTTC.